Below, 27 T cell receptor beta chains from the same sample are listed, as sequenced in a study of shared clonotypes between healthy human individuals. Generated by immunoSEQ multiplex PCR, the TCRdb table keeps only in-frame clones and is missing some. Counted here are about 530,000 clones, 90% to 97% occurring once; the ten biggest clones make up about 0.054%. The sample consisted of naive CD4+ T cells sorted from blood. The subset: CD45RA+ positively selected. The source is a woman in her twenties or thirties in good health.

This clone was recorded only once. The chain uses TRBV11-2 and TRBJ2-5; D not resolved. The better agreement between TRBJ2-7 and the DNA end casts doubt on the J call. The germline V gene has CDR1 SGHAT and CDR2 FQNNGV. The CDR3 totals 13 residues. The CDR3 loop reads CASRRTQEYEQYF. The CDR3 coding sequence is TGTGCCAGCAGACGTACTCAGGAATACGAGCAGTACTTC.

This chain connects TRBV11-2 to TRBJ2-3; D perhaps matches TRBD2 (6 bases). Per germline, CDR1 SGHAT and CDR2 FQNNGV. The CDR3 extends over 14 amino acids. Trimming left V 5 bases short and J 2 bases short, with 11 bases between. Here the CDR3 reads CASSRRLVTDTQYF. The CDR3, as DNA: TGTGCCAGCAGCCGTAGACTAGTCACAGATACGCAGTATTTT.

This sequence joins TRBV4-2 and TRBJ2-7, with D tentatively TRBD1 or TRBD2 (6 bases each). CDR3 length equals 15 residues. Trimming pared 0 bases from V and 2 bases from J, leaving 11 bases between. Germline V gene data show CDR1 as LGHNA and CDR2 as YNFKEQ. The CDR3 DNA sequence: TGTGCCAGCAGCCAAGATTGGCGGGACACCTACGAGCAGTACTTC. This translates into CASSQDWRDTYEQYF.

The DNA of the CDR3 is TGTGCCAGCAGCTTGGGGACTTTCGGGACTGAAGCTTTCTTT. Its translation is CASSLGTFGTEAFF. The chain is built from TRBV5-8 and TRBJ1-1, with D unresolved. This CDR3 has 14 amino acids. Germline V CDR1 and CDR2: SGHTS, YDEGEE. The V and J ends lost 0 bases and 5 bases respectively, with 11 bases between them.

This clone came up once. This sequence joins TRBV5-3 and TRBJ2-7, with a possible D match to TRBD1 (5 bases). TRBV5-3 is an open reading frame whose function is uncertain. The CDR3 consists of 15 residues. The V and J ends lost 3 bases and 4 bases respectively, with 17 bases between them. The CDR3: CARSYWTSNCYEQYF. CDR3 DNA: TGTGCCAGAAGCTATTGGACATCGAACTGTTACGAGCAGTACTTC.

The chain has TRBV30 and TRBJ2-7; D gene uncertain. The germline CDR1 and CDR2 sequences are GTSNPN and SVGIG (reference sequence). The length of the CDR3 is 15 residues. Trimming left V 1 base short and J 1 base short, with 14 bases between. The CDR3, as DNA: TGTGCCTGGAGTGCCAAGGACGGGTGGTCCTACGAGCAGTACTTC. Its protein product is CAWSAKDGWSYEQYF.

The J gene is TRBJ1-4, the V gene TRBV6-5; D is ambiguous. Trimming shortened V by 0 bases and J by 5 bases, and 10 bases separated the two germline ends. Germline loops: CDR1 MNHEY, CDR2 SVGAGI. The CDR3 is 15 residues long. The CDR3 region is CASSYSEARNEKLFF. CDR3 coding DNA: TGTGCCAGCAGTTACTCGGAAGCTCGGAATGAAAAACTGTTTTTT.

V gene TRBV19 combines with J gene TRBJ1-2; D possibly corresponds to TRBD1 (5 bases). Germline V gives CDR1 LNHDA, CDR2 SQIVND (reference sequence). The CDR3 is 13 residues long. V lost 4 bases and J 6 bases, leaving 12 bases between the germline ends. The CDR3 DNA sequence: TGTGCCAGTAGTACCTCAGCCAGGGATGGCTACACCTTC. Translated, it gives CASSTSARDGYTF. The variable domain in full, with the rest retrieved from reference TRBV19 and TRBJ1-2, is DGGITQSPKYLFRKEGQNVTLSCEQNLNHDAMYWYRQDPGQGLRLIYYSQIVNDFQKGDIAEGYSVSREKKESFPLTVTSAQKNPTAFYLCASSTSARDGYTFGSGTRLTVV.

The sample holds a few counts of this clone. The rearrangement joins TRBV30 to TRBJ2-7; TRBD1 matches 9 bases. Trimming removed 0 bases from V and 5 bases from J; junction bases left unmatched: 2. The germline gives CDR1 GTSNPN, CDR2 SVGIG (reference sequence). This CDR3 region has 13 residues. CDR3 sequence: CAWSVDRGHEQYF. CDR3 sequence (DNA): TGTGCCTGGAGTGTGGACAGGGGCCACGAGCAGTACTTC.

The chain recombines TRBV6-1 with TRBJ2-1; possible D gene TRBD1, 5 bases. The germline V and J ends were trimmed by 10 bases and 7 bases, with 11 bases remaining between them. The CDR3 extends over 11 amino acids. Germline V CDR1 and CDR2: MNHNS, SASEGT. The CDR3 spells CAINKGNEQFF. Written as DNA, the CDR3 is TGTGCCATCAACAAGGGGAATGAGCAGTTCTTC.

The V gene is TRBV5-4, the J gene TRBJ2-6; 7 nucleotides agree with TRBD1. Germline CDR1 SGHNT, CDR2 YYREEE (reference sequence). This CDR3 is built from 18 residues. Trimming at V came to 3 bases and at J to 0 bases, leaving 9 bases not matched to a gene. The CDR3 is CASSYRGIAISGANVLTF. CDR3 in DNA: TGTGCCAGCAGCTACAGGGGTATAGCGATCTCTGGGGCCAACGTCCTGACTTTC.

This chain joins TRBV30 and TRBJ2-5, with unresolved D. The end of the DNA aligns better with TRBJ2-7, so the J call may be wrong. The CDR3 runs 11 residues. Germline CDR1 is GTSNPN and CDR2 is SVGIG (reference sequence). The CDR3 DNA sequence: TGTGCCTTAGACTCCTCCTACGAGCAGTACTTC. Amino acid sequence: CALDSSYEQYF.

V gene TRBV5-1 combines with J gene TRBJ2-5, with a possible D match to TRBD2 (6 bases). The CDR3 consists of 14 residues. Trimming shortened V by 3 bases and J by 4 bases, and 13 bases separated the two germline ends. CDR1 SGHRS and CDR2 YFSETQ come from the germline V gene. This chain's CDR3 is CASSSASGAETQYF. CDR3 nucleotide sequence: TGCGCCAGCAGCTCCGCGTCGGGAGCAGAGACCCAGTACTTC.

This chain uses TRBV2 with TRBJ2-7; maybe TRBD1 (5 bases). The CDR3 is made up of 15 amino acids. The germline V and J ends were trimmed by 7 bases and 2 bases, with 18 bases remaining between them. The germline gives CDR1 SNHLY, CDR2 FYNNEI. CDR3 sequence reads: CASTLGRSPPYEQYF. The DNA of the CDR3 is TGTGCCAGCACCCTGGGGCGGTCCCCACCCTACGAGCAGTACTTC.

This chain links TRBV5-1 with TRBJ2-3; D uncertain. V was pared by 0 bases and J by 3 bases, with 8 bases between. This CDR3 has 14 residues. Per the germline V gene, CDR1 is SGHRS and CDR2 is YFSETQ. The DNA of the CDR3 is TGCGCCAGCAGCTTGGGGTTACGGACAGATACGCAGTATTTT. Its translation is CASSLGLRTDTQYF.

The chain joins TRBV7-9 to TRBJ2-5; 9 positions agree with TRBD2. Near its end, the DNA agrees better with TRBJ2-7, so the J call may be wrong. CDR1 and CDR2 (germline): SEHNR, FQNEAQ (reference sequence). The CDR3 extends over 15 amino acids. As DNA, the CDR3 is TGTGCCAGCAGCGCAAGTGGCGGGAGGGCCTTCGAGCAGTACTTC. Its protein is CASSASGGRAFEQYF.

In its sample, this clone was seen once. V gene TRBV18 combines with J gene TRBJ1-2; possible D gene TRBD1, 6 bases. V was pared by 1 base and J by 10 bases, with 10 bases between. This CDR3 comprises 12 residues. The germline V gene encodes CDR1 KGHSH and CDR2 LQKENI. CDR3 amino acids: CASSPQGQVYTF. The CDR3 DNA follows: TGTGCCAGCTCACCACAGGGACAAGTCTACACCTTC.

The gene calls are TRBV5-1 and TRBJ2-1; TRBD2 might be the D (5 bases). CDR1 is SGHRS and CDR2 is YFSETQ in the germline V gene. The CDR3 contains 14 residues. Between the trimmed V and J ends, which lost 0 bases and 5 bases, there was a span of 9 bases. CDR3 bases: TGCGCCAGCAGCTTGGGGGAGTACAACAATGAGCAGTTCTTC. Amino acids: CASSLGEYNNEQFF.

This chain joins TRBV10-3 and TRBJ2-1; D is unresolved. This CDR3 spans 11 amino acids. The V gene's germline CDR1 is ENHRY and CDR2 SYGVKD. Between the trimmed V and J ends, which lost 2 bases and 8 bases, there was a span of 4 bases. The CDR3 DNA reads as TGTGCCATCAGTGAGGGGCATGAGCAGTTCTTC. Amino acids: CAISEGHEQFF.

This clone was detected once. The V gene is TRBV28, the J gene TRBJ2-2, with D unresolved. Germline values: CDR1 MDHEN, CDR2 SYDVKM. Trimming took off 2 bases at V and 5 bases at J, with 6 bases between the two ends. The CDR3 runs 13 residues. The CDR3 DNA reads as TGTGCCAGCAGTTTAGACGGGACCGGGGAGCTGTTTTTT. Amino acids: CASSLDGTGELFF.

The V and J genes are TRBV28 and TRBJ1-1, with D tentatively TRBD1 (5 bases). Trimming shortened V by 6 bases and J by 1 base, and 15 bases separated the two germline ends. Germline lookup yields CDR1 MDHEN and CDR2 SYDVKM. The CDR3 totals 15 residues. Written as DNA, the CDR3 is TGTGCCAGCAGCAAAAAAGGACAAGGGAACACTGAAGCTTTCTTT. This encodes CASSKKGQGNTEAFF.

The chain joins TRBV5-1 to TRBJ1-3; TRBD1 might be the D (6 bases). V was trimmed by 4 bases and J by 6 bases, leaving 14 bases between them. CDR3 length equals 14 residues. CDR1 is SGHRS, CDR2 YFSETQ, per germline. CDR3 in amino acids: CASSHQGQENTIYF. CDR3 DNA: TGCGCCAGCAGCCATCAGGGGCAAGAAAACACCATATATTTT.

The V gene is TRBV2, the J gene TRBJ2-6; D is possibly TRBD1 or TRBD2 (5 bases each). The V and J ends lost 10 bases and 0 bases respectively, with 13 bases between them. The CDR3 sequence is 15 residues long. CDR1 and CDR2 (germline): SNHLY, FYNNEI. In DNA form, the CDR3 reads TGTGCCATACGAGGGGCGAGCTCTGGGGCCAACGTCCTGACTTTC. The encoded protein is CAIRGASSGANVLTF.

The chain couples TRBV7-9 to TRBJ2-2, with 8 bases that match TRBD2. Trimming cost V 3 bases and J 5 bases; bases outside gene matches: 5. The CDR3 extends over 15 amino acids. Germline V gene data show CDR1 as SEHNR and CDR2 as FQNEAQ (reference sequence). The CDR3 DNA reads TGTGCCAGCAGCTTTTTCTCGGGAGGGACCGGGGAGCTGTTTTTT. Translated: CASSFFSGGTGELFF.

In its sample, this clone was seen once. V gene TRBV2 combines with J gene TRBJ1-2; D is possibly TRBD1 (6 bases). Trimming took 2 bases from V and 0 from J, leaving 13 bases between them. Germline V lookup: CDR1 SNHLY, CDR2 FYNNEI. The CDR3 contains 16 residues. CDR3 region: CASSERGGRANYGYTF. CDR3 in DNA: TGTGCCAGCAGTGAAAGGGGGGGCAGGGCTAACTATGGCTACACCTTC.

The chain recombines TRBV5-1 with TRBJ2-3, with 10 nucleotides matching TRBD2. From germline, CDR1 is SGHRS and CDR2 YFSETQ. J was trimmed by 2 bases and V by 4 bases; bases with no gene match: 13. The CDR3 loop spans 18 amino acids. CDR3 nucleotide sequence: TGCGCCAGCAGCAACGAGCGCCTACTAGCGGGGATCACAGATACGCAGTATTTT. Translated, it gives CASSNERLLAGITDTQYF.

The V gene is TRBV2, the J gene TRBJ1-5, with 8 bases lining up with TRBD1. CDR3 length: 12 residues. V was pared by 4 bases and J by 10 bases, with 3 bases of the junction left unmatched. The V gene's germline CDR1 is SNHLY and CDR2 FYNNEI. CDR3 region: CASSGAGGPQHF. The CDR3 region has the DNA TGTGCCAGCAGTGGCGCAGGGGGCCCCCAGCATTTT.